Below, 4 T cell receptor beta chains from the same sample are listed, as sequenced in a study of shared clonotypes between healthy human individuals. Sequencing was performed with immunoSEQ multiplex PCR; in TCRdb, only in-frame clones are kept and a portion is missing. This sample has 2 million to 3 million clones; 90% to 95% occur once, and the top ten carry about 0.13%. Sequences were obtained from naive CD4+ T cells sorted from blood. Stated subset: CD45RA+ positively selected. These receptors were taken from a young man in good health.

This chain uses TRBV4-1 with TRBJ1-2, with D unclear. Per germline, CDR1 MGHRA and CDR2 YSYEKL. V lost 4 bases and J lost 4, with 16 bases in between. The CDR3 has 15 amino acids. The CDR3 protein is CASSPNSGVSYGYTF. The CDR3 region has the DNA TGCGCCAGCAGCCCCAATTCCGGGGTGAGCTATGGCTACACCTTC.

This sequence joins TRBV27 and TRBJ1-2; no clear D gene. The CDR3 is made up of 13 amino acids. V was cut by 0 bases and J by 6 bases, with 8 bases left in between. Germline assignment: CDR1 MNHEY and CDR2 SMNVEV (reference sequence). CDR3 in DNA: TGTGCCAGCAGTTTATCCGAAAGCCATGGCTACACCTTC. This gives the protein CASSLSESHGYTF.

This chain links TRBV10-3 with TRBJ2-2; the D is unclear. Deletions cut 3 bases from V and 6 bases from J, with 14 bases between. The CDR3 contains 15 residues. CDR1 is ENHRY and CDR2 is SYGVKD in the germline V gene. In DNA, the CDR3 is TGTGCCATCAGTGAAGAGTCCCCAGGAGCCGGGGAGCTGTTTTTT. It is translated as CAISEESPGAGELFF.

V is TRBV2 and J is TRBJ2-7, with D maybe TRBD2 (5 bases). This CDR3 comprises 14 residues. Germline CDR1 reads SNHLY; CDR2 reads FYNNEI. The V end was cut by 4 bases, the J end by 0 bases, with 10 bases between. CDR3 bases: TGTGCCAGCAGTGTCCGGGAAAACTCCTACGAGCAGTACTTC. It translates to CASSVRENSYEQYF.